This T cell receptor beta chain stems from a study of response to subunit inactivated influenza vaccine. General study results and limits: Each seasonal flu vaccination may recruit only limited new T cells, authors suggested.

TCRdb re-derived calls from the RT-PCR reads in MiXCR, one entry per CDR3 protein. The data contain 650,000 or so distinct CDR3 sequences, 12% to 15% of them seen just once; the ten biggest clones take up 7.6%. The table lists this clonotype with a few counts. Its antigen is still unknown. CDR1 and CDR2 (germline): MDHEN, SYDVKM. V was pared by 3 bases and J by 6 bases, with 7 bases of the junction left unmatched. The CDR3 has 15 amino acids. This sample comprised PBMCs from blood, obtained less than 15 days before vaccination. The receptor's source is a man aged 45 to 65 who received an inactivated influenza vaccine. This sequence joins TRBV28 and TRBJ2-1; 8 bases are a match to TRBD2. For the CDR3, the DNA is TGTGCCAGCAGTTTTTCAGCGGGAGCTCTCAATGAGCAGTTCTTC. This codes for CASSFSAGALNEQFF.